This TCR beta chain was captured in a study of cytomegalovirus exposure and HLA in healthy donors. Study background: Early released data comprised approximately 85 million unique TCRs from HLA-typed donors.

V lost 3 bases and J lost 4, with 22 bases in between. The CDR3 sequence is 18 residues long. Germline-derived CDR1 and CDR2 are KGHSH and LQKENI. With respect to this clone: The antigen remains unidentified.

At the time of sampling, donors were nominally healthy, though unrecorded immune exposures were likely. The primer mix had 60 Vbeta and 13 Jbeta primers. Generated by immunoSEQ multiplex PCR, the TCRdb table keeps only in-frame clones and is missing some. There are fewer than 200,000 clones in the sample; approximately 77% occur only once, and approximately 1.6% lies in the top ten. Study-wide results and caveats: Researchers counted about 150 TCR beta chains as cytomegalovirus-associated.

This chain links TRBV18 with TRBJ2-1; tentatively, D is TRBD2 (6 bases). Sequencing was carried out using PBMCs. This clonotype was obtained from a male donor in good health and CMV-seronegative. DNA of the CDR3: TGTGCCAGCTCACCGGCGTCGGTCGGGAGTGCTTTTTACAATGAGCAGTTCTTC. Amino acids: CASSPASVGSAFYNEQFF.